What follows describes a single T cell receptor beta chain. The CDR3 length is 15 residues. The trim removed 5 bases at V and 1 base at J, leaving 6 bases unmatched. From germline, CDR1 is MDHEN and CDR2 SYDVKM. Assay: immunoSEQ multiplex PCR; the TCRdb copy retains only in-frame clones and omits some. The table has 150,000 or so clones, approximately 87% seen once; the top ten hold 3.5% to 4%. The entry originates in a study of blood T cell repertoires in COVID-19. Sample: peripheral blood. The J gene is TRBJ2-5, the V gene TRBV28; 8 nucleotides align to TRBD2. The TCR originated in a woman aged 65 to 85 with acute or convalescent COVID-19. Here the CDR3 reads CASSPGAGGQETQYF. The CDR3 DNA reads TGTGCCAGCAGTCCGGGGGCGGGGGGCCAAGAGACCCAGTACTTC.